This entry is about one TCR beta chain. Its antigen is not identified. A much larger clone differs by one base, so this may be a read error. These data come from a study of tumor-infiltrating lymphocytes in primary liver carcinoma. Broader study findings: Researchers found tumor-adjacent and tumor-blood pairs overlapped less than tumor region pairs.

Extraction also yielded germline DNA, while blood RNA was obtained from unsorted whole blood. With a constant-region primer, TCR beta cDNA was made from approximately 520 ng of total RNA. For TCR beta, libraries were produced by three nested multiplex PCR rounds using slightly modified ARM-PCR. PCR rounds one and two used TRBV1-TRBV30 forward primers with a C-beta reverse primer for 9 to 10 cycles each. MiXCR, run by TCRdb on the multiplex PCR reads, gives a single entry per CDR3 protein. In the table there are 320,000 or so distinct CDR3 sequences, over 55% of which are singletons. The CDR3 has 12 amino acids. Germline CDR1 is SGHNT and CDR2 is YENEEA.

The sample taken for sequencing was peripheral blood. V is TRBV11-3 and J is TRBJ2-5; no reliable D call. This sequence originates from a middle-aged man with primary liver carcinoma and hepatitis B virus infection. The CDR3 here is CASNLGWETQYF. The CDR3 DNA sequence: TGTGCCAGCAACTTAGGATGGGAGACCCAGTACTTC.